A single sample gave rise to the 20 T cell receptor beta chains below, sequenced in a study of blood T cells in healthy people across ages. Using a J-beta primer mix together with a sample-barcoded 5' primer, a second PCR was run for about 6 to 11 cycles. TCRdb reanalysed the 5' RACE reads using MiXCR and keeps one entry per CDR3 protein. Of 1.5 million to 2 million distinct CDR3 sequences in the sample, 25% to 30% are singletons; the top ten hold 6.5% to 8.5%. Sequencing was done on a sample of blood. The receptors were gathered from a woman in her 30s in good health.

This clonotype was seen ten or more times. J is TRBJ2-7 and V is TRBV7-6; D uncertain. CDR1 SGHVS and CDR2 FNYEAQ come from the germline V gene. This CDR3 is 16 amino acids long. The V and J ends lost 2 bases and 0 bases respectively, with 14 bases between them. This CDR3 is CASSLRLGRDSYEQYF. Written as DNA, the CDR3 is TGTGCCAGCAGCTTAAGGCTAGGGCGCGACTCCTACGAGCAGTACTTC.

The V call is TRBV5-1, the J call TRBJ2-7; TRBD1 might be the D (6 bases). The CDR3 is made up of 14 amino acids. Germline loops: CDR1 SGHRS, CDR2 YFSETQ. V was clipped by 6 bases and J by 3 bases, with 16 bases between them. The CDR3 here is CASTPGDRHYEQYF. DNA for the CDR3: TGCGCCAGCACCCCCGGAGACAGGCACTACGAGCAGTACTTC.

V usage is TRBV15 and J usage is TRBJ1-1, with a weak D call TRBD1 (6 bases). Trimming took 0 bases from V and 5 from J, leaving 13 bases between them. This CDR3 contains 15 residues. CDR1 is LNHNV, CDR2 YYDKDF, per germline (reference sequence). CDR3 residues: CATSRDRGEETEAFF. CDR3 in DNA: TGTGCCACCAGCAGAGACAGGGGTGAAGAGACTGAAGCTTTCTTT. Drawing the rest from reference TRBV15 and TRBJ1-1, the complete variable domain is DAMVIQNPRYQVTQFGKPVTLSCSQTLNHNVMYWYQQKSSQAPKLLFHYYDKDFNNEADTPDNFQSRRPNTSFCFLDIRSPGLGDTAMYLCATSRDRGEETEAFFGQGTRLTVV.

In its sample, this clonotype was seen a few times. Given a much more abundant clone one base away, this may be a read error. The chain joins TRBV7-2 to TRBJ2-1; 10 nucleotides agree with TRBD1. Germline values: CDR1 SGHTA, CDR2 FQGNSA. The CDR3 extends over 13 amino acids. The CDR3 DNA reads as TGTGCCGGCAGCTTGGACAGGGGGGATGAGCAGTTCTTC. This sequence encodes CAGSLDRGDEQFF.

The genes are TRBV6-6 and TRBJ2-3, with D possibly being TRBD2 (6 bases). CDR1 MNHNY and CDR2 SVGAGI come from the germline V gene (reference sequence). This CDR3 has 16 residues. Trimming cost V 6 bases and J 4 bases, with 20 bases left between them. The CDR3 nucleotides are TGTGCCAGCAGCTACGGGGACTTAGCAGCGGCAGATACGCAGTATTTT. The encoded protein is CASSYGDLAAADTQYF.

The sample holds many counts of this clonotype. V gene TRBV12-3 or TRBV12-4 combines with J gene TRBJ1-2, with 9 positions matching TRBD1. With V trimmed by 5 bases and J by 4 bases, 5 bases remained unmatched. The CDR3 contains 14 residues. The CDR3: CASSPTGGIYGYTF. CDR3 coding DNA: TGTGCCAGCAGTCCTACAGGGGGCATCTATGGCTACACCTTC.

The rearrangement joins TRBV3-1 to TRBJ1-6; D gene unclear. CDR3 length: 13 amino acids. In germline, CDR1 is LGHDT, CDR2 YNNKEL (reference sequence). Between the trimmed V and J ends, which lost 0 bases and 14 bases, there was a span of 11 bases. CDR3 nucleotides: TGTGCCAGCAGCCAAGACGCGGGCGGCACCCTCCACTTT. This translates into CASSQDAGGTLHF.

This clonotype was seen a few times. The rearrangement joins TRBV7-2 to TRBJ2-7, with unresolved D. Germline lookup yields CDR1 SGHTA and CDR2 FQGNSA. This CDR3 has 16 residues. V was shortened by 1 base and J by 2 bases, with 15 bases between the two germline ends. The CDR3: CASSLGGVGRTYEQYF. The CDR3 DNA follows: TGTGCCAGCAGCTTAGGTGGTGTCGGCAGGACCTACGAGCAGTACTTC.

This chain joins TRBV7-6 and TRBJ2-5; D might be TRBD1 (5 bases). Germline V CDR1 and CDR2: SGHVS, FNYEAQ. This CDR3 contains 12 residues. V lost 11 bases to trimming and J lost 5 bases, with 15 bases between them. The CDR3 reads CAGWGGPETQYF. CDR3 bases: TGTGCCGGATGGGGCGGCCCCGAGACCCAGTACTTC.

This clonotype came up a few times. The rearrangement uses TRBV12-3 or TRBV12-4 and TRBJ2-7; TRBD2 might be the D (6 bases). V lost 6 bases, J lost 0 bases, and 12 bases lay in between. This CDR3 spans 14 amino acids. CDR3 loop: CASRLGGVSYEQYF. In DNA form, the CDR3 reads TGTGCCAGCAGGCTGGGCGGGGTCTCCTACGAGCAGTACTTC.

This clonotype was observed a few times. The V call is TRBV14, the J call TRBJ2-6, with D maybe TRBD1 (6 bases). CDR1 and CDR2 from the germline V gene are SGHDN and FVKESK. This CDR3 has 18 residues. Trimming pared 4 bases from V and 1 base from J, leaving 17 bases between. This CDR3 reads CASSPNPGHTSGANVLTF. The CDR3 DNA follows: TGTGCCAGCAGCCCCAATCCGGGACACACATCTGGGGCCAACGTCCTGACTTTC.

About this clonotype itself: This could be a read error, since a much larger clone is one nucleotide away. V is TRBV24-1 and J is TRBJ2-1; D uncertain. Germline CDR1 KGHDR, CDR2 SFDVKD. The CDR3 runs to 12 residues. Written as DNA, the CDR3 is TGTGCCACCAGTGACACCTACAATGAGCGGTTCTTC. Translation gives CATSDTYNERFF.

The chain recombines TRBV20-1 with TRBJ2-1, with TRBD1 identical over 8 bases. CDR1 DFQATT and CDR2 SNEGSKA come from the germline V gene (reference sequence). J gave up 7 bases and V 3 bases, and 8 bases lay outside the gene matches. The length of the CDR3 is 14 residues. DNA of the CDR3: TGCAGTGCTAGTTCAGACAGGGGCAGAAATGAGCAGTTCTTC. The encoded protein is CSASSDRGRNEQFF.

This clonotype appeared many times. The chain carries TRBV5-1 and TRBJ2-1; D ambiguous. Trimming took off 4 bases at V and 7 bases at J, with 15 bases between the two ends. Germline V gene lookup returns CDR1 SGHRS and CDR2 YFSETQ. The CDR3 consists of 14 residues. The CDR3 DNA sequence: TGCGCCAGCAGCATAATGACGGGTTCTAATGAGCAGTTCTTC. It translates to CASSIMTGSNEQFF.

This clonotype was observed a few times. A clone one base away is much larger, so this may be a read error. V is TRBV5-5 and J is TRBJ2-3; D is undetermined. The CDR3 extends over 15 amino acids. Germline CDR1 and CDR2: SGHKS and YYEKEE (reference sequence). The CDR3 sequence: CAGSPPVGSTDTQYF. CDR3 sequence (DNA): TGTGCCGGCAGCCCACCCGTCGGAAGCACAGATACGCAGTATTTT.

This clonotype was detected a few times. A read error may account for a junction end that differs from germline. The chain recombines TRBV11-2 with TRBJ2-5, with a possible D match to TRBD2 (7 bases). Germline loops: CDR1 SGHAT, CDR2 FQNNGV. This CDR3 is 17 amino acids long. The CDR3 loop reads CAGSLGGVGSGQETQYF. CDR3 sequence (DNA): TGTGCCGGCAGCTTAGGGGGGGTAGGGAGTGGACAAGAGACCCAGTACTTC. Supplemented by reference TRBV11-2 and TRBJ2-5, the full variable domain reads EAGVAQSPRYKIIEKRQSVAFWCNPISGHATLYWYQQILGQGPKLLIQFQNNGVVDDSQLPKDRFSAERLKGVDSTLKIQPAKLEDSAVYLCAGSLGGVGSGQETQYFGPGTRLLVL.

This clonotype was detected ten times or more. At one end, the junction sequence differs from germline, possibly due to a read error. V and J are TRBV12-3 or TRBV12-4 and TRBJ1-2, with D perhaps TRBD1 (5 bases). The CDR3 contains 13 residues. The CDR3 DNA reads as TGTTCCAGCAGTTTTGGCAGGGCGCATGGCTACACCTTC. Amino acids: CSSSFGRAHGYTF.

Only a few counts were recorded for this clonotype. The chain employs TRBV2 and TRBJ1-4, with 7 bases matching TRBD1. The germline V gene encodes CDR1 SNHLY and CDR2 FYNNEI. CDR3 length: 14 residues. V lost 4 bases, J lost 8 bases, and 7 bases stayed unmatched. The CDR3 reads CASSAQGVREKLFF. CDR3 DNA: TGTGCCAGCAGTGCCCAGGGGGTGCGAGAAAAACTGTTTTTT.

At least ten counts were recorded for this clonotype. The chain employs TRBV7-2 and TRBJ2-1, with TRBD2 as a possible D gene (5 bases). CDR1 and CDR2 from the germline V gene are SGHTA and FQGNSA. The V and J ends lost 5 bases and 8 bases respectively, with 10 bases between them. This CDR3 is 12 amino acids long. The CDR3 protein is CASSQRSYEQFF. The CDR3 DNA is TGTGCCAGCAGCCAGCGGAGTTATGAGCAGTTCTTC.

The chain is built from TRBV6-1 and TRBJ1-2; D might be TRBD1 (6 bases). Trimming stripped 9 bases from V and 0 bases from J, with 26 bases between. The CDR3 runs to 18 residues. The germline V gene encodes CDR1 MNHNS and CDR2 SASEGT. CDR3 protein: CASSSGFPLGQPNYGYTF. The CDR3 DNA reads TGTGCCAGTTCATCTGGCTTCCCCCTCGGACAGCCTAACTATGGCTACACCTTC.